Detailed here is one T cell receptor beta chain. This entry comes from a study of blood T cell repertoires in COVID-19. Assay used: immunoSEQ multiplex PCR; TCRdb lists only in-frame clones, some missing. The sample records about 190,000 clones, 89% being singletons. Germline assignment: CDR1 LNHDA and CDR2 SQIVND (reference sequence). Trimming left V 2 bases short and J 4 bases short, with 6 bases between. The CDR3 runs to 13 residues. The rearrangement uses TRBV19 and TRBJ2-1; no reliable D call. This TCR came from a man aged 35-49 years with acute or convalescent COVID-19. Sequenced material: peripheral blood. Here the CDR3 reads CASSISRYNEQFF. The CDR3 nucleotides read TGTGCCAGTAGTATATCCAGATACAATGAGCAGTTCTTC. Full variable domain (rest looked up from reference TRBV19 and TRBJ2-1): DGGITQSPKYLFRKEGQNVTLSCEQNLNHDAMYWYRQDPGQGLRLIYYSQIVNDFQKGDIAEGYSVSREKKESFPLTVTSAQKNPTAFYLCASSISRYNEQFFGPGTRLTVL.